A selection of T cell receptor beta chains follows, all from one sample in a study of T cells of healthy individuals. TCRdb itself ran the 5' RACE reads through MiXCR, one entry per CDR3 protein. The data show 60,000 to 75,000 distinct CDR3 sequences, with around 15% seen just once and approximately 4.7% held by the top ten. These receptor sequences come from a human donor in good health. Each CDR3 is given with its conserved first and last residue. The D gene is left open where the match is weak. Part of the rows lack a size; the others show once, few, many or a class for expanded clones.

>TRBJ1-3|many|TRBV7-9|12|NA
TGTGCCAGCATAGGAGCAGGAAACACCATATATTTT
CASIGAGNTIYF
>TRBJ1-1|few|TRBV5-1|11|NA
TGCGCCAGCAGCTTTGAAACTGAAGCTTTCTTT
CASSFETEAFF
>TRBJ1-6|many|TRBV20-1|14|NA
TGCAGTGGCTCAGAGAGCTCCTATAATTCACCCCTCCACTTT
CSGSESSYNSPLHF
>TRBJ1-2|many|TRBV10-2|12|NA
TGCGCCAGCAAAGACCTTAACTATGGCTACACCTTC
CASKDLNYGYTF
>TRBJ1-4|NA|TRBV6-5|14|NA
TGTGCCAGCAGTCGGACCCGACAGAACGAAAAACTGTTTTTT
CASSRTRQNEKLFF
>TRBJ1-1|NA|TRBV19|16|NA
TGTGCCAGTAGTAAAACAGGGCTCTCTATCAGCACTGAAGCTTTCTTT
CASSKTGLSISTEAFF
>TRBJ2-1|NA|TRBV10-3|14|TRBD2
TGTGCCATGGCGGCGCGGGGGGATAACAATGAGCAGTTCTTC
CAMAARGDNNEQFF
>TRBJ2-7|few|TRBV7-2|16|TRBD1
TGTGCCAGCAGCCCATCCTGGGACAGGGTTTTCTACGAGCAGTACTTC
CASSPSWDRVFYEQYF
>TRBJ2-3|few|TRBV24-1|15|NA
TGTGCCACCAGTGACGGACGGGTGGCTACAGATACGCAGTATTTT
CATSDGRVATDTQYF
>TRBJ2-3|many|TRBV7-2|15|NA
TGTGCCAGCAGCTTAGGACGCGGGGGCACAGATACGCAGTATTTT
CASSLGRGGTDTQYF
>TRBJ2-2|few|TRBV28|15|TRBD2
TGTGCCAGCAACCGCCGGGGGGGCGACACCGGGGAGCTGTTTTTT
CASNRRGGDTGELFF
>TRBJ2-1|few|TRBV25-1|12|NA
TGTGCCAGCAGTGAAGCGGATAAAGAGCAGTTCTTC
CASSEADKEQFF
>TRBJ2-7|many|TRBV3-1|14|TRBD2
TGTGCCAGCAGCCAAGGCGGGACTATCTACGAGCAGTACTTC
CASSQGGTIYEQYF
>TRBJ2-7|many|TRBV28|11|NA
TGTGCCAGCAGTCTAGGGGCCGAGCAGTACTTC
CASSLGAEQYF
>TRBJ2-1|few|TRBV5-1|16|TRBD2
TGCGCCAGCAGCTCAGTTCCGGGACTAGCGGGCTATGAGCAGTTCTTC
CASSSVPGLAGYEQFF
>TRBJ2-4|many|TRBV14|16|TRBD2
TGTGCCAGCAGCCAAGCTCGGGGGGAGGCCAAAAACATTCAGTACTTC
CASSQARGEAKNIQYF
>TRBJ1-4|few|TRBV28|14|NA
TGTGCCAGCAGTATAGGGAGGGGGAGTGAAAAACTGTTTTTT
CASSIGRGSEKLFF
>TRBJ1-6|many|TRBV7-2|15|NA
TGTGCCAGCAGCTTAGGGCCAGGGTATAATTCACCCCTCCACTTT
CASSLGPGYNSPLHF
>TRBJ2-5|many|TRBV29-1|14|TRBD1
TGCAGCGTTATCGGACAGGGGAAGGGAGAGACCCAGTACTTC
CSVIGQGKGETQYF
>TRBJ2-1|few|TRBV12-3/TRBV12-4|16|TRBD2
TGTGCCAGCAGAGCTGGACTAGCGGGAGGGCCTAGTGAGCAGTTCTTC
CASRAGLAGGPSEQFF
>TRBJ1-1|many|TRBV4-1|15|TRBD1
TGCGCCAGCAGCCACCGACAGGGGGCAGACACTGAAGCTTTCTTT
CASSHRQGADTEAFF
>TRBJ2-1|NA|TRBV4-1|16|NA
TGCGCCAGCAGCCAAGTAGACATCGTCTCGTACAATGAGCAGTTCTTC
CASSQVDIVSYNEQFF
>TRBJ2-7|few|TRBV10-3|13|NA
TGTGCCATCAAGCCGGGAGACTCCTACGAGCAGTACTTC
CAIKPGDSYEQYF
>TRBJ2-5|few|TRBV7-2|15|TRBD2
TGTGCCAGCAGCTTACCCTCGGGGGGTAGAGAGACCCAGTACTTC
CASSLPSGGRETQYF
>TRBJ2-2|many|TRBV4-2|21|TRBD1
TGTGCCAGCAGCCAAGATCGGACTTACAGGGGGCGTCTTACCCCGACCGGGGAGCTGTTTTTT
CASSQDRTYRGRLTPTGELFF
>TRBJ1-5|NA|TRBV4-1|15|NA
TGCGCCAGCAGCCAAGTATGGGGCTCGGATCAGCCCCAGCATTTT
CASSQVWGSDQPQHF
>TRBJ1-2|few|TRBV9|14|TRBD1
TGTGCCAGCAGCGTAGGCAGGGGGCTAAACGGCTACACCTTC
CASSVGRGLNGYTF
>TRBJ1-1|few|TRBV7-9|14|TRBD1
TGTGCCAGCAGCAGACGGACAGGGAGAATACAAGCTTTCTTT
CASSRRTGRIQAFF
>TRBJ1-1|many|TRBV19|15|NA
TGTGCCAGTAGTGTCGGGATCCTGGGCGGCACTGAAGCTTTCTTT
CASSVGILGGTEAFF
>TRBJ2-5|few|TRBV5-6|14|TRBD1
TGTGCCAGCAGCTTGGACAGGGGGGAAGAGACCCAGTACTTC
CASSLDRGEETQYF